The 24 T cell receptor beta chains presented below share a single source sample, sequenced in a study of blood T cell repertoires in COVID-19. Data came from immunoSEQ multiplex PCR; TCRdb stores just in-frame clones and leaves some out. The top ten clones hold roughly 10% of a sample with more than 85,000 clones, approximately 80% of them seen once. The sequencing sample was made of peripheral blood. Source of these receptors: an older man with acute or convalescent COVID-19.

The gene calls are TRBV3-1 (or the pseudogene TRBV3-2) and TRBJ2-3; 10 positions agree with TRBD2. The CDR3 runs to 15 residues. J gave up 4 bases and V 3 bases, and 4 bases lay outside the gene matches. Per the germline V gene, CDR1 is LGHDT and CDR2 is YNNKEL (reference sequence). CDR3: CASSQGSGRSDTQYF. The CDR3 coding sequence is TGTGCCAGCAGCCAGGGTAGCGGGAGGTCAGATACGCAGTATTTT.

The V and J genes are TRBV12-3 or TRBV12-4 and TRBJ1-1; D gene unclear. The V and J ends lost 10 bases and 2 bases respectively, with 14 bases between them. The CDR3 totals 13 residues. The CDR3 spells CATRKGDNTEAFF. CDR3 nucleotide sequence: TGTGCCACCAGGAAAGGAGATAACACTGAAGCTTTCTTT.

The chain recombines TRBV10-2 with TRBJ2-6; 7 bases are shared with TRBD1. CDR3 length: 16 residues. The V segment lost 4 bases and the J segment 0 bases; nucleotides outside the gene matches: 3. Germline CDR1 reads WSHSY; CDR2 reads SAAADI. The chain's CDR3 is CASSVGTASGANVLTF. The CDR3 bases are TGCGCCAGCAGTGTGGGGACAGCCTCTGGGGCCAACGTCCTGACTTTC.

This clone was seen once. This chain uses TRBV6-1 with TRBJ1-2; 7 bases map to TRBD1. CDR1 MNHNS and CDR2 SASEGT come from the germline V gene. This CDR3 contains 16 residues. Germline trimming cut 3 bases from V and 0 bases from J; bases unmatched to any gene: 7. CDR3 in amino acids: CASSDFDRAANYGYTF. The CDR3 DNA reads as TGTGCCAGCAGTGACTTCGACAGGGCGGCTAACTATGGCTACACCTTC.

The chain has TRBV5-1 and TRBJ2-5; a weak D match, TRBD1 (6 bases). Germline values: CDR1 SGHRS, CDR2 YFSETQ. V was clipped by 2 bases and J by 2 bases, with 10 bases between them. CDR3 length: 14 residues. For the CDR3, the DNA is TGCGCCAGCAGCTTCCCGGGACAACAAGAGACCCAGTACTTC. It translates to CASSFPGQQETQYF.

This clone showed up just once. The chain couples TRBV27 to TRBJ2-7; D is unclear. The CDR3 contains 9 residues. The germline CDR1 and CDR2 sequences are MNHEY and SMNVEV (reference sequence). V dropped 8 bases and J dropped 6 bases, with 5 bases sitting between them. The CDR3 nucleotides are TGTGCCAGCGGCCGCGAGCAGTACTTC. Its protein is CASGREQYF.

This clone was seen a handful of times. The chain has TRBV9 and TRBJ1-5; D might be TRBD1 (5 bases). The germline V and J ends were trimmed by 0 bases and 3 bases, with 10 bases remaining between them. The length of the CDR3 is 15 residues. The germline CDR1 and CDR2 sequences are SGDLS and YYNGEE. CDR3 coding DNA: TGTGCCAGCAGCGTAGATGCAGGGTTCAATCAGCCCCAGCATTTT. Its protein is CASSVDAGFNQPQHF.

The chain employs TRBV28 and TRBJ1-5; possible D gene TRBD1, 5 bases. The V end lost 7 bases, the J end lost 7 bases, and 23 bases lay between the germline ends. Germline V CDR1 and CDR2: MDHEN, SYDVKM. CDR3 length: 16 amino acids. The CDR3 sequence is CASNPAGEGLGQPQHF. As DNA, the CDR3 is TGTGCCAGCAATCCCGCCGGGGAGGGGCTCGGGCAGCCCCAGCATTTT.

This clone was seen a few times. The gene calls are TRBV28 and TRBJ1-5; 7 positions match TRBD1. The CDR3 runs to 19 residues. CDR1 is MDHEN and CDR2 is SYDVKM in the germline V gene. V lost 5 bases to trimming and J lost 7 bases; unmatched junction nucleotides: 23. The CDR3 spells CASSPGGIATWGKGQPQHF. For the CDR3, the DNA is TGTGCCAGCAGTCCAGGGGGTATCGCTACGTGGGGCAAGGGGCAGCCCCAGCATTTT.

The gene calls are TRBV5-1 and TRBJ2-5; a weak D match, TRBD1 (5 bases). V lost 5 bases, J lost 2 bases, and 16 bases lay in between. This CDR3 is built from 15 residues. CDR1 and CDR2 (germline): SGHRS, YFSETQ. The CDR3 nucleotides read TGCGCCAGCAGGTCCCTGGGGCAGCAACAAGAGACCCAGTACTTC. The encoded protein is CASRSLGQQQETQYF.

The chain couples TRBV7-8 to TRBJ2-7; D may be TRBD2 (5 bases). V lost 5 bases to trimming and J lost 4 bases, with 15 bases between them. Germline V gene sequence: CDR1 SGHVS, CDR2 FQNEAQ. The CDR3 length is 14 residues. CDR3 coding DNA: TGTGCCAGCAGCAGAACACGGAGAGGGTACGAGCAGTACTTC. Translating gives CASSRTRRGYEQYF.

The rearrangement joins TRBV4-3 to TRBJ1-4; 7 nucleotides agree with TRBD1. Germline loops: CDR1 LGHNA, CDR2 YSLEER. The V gene end was trimmed by 2 bases and the J gene end by 5 bases; junction bases not matched to a gene: 14. The CDR3 has 18 amino acids. This CDR3 reads CASSQTGTASWGNEKLFF. The CDR3 DNA sequence: TGCGCCAGCAGCCAAACCGGGACAGCGTCTTGGGGAAATGAAAAACTGTTTTTT.

The chain has TRBV10-3 and TRBJ2-7; no clear D gene. V lost 4 bases and J lost 7, with 8 bases in between. CDR1 is ENHRY, CDR2 SYGVKD, per germline. CDR3 length: 11 residues. In DNA form, the CDR3 reads TGTGCCATCAGTGGAGGTGAAGAGCAGTACTTC. This encodes CAISGGEEQYF.

There are a few counts of this clone. The chain employs TRBV11-2 and TRBJ2-2; TRBD2 agrees at 10 bases. The ends lost 4 bases at V and 2 bases at J; junction bases unmatched: 10. CDR1 and CDR2 (germline): SGHAT, FQNNGV. The CDR3 runs to 18 residues. The CDR3 loop reads CASSSKTLAGVNTGELFF. The CDR3 bases are TGTGCCAGCAGCTCGAAGACTCTAGCGGGGGTCAACACCGGGGAGCTGTTTTTT.

The rearrangement uses TRBV7-2 and TRBJ2-7, with 13 bases lining up with TRBD2. Germline V CDR1 and CDR2: SGHTA, FQGNSA. The V gene end was trimmed by 5 bases and the J gene end by 5 bases; junction bases not matched to a gene: 6. The CDR3 has 15 amino acids. CDR3 bases: TGTGCCAGCAGCGCCTTCACTAGCGGGAGGGACGAGCAGTACTTC. It yields the protein CASSAFTSGRDEQYF. Based on the CDR3 plus reference TRBV7-2 and TRBJ2-7, the full variable domain is GAGVSQSPSNKVTEKGKDVELRCDPISGHTALYWYRQSLGQGLEFLIYFQGNSAPDKSGLPSDRFSAERTGGSVSTLTIQRTQQEDSAVYLCASSAFTSGRDEQYFGPGTRLTVT.

This clone was observed a single time. The rearrangement links TRBV7-9 to TRBJ2-1; TRBD2 agrees at 12 bases. The CDR3 runs 15 residues. Germline CDR1 and CDR2: SEHNR and FQNEAQ (reference sequence). With 2 bases clipped from V and 7 bases from J, the junction kept 3 bases outside the gene matches. The CDR3 spells CASSLLAGGVNEQFF. The CDR3 DNA follows: TGTGCCAGCAGCTTACTAGCGGGAGGGGTGAATGAGCAGTTCTTC.

In its sample, this clone was seen a few times. CDR3 DNA sequence: TGTGCCAGCAGCCAATCGGGACTAGCCCTCAATGAGCAGTTCTTC. The encoded protein is CASSQSGLALNEQFF. This chain connects TRBV3-1 (or the pseudogene TRBV3-2) to TRBJ2-1; 9 bases match TRBD2. This CDR3 spans 15 amino acids. Trimming at V came to 2 bases and at J to 6 bases, leaving 5 bases not matched to a gene. The germline gives CDR1 LGHDT, CDR2 YNNKEL (reference sequence).

J is TRBJ2-1 and V is TRBV7-3, with 10 nucleotides matching TRBD2. This CDR3 spans 16 amino acids. Per the germline V gene, CDR1 is SGHTA and CDR2 is FQGTGA. J was trimmed by 9 bases and V by 2 bases; bases with no gene match: 10. The CDR3 nucleotides are TGTGCCAGCAGCTTAGACGTAAGCGGGGGGGCCTTTGAGCAGTTCTTC. Encoded protein: CASSLDVSGGAFEQFF.

This clone appeared a few times. The chain joins TRBV11-2 to TRBJ2-1, with unresolved D. Trimming took 1 base from V and 9 from J, leaving 10 bases between them. CDR3 size: 13 residues. Germline V gives CDR1 SGHAT, CDR2 FQNNGV. The CDR3 bases are TGTGCCAGCAGCTTAGGTTTAGAGGTTGAGCAGTTCTTC. This sequence encodes CASSLGLEVEQFF. Looking up the rest from reference TRBV11-2 and TRBJ2-1 gives the full variable domain: EAGVAQSPRYKIIEKRQSVAFWCNPISGHATLYWYQQILGQGPKLLIQFQNNGVVDDSQLPKDRFSAERLKGVDSTLKIQPAKLEDSAVYLCASSLGLEVEQFFGPGTRLTVL.

A single count supports this clone. The chain recombines TRBV4-3 with TRBJ1-2; a possible D gene is TRBD1 (5 bases). The germline CDR1 and CDR2 sequences are LGHNA and YSLEER. CDR3 length: 16 residues. V lost 3 bases to trimming and J lost 3 bases, with 17 bases between them. The CDR3: CASSQRGRGKDYGYTF. The CDR3 DNA follows: TGCGCCAGCAGCCAGAGAGGAAGGGGAAAAGACTATGGCTACACCTTC.

The chain uses TRBV5-6 and TRBJ2-7; D uncertain. Germline V lookup: CDR1 SGHDT, CDR2 YYEEEE. This CDR3 contains 15 residues. Trimming stripped 0 bases from V and 3 bases from J, with 13 bases between. The CDR3 DNA follows: TGTGCCAGCAGCTTGGGGAGATTCGGGTACTACGAGCAGTACTTC. It translates to CASSLGRFGYYEQYF.

This clone was picked up one time. This chain uses TRBV19 with TRBJ1-5; 8 nucleotides line up with TRBD1. Germline V gives CDR1 LNHDA, CDR2 SQIVND (reference sequence). There are 15 residues in the CDR3. The V segment lost 5 bases and the J segment 1 base; nucleotides outside the gene matches: 4. The DNA of the CDR3 is TGTGCCAGTAGTCGGCAGGGGGCGAGCAATCAGCCCCAGCATTTT. Protein product: CASSRQGASNQPQHF.

This clone came up once. The V call is TRBV27, the J call TRBJ1-1, with TRBD1 matching 8 bases. From germline, CDR1 is MNHEY and CDR2 SMNVEV (reference sequence). The trim removed 3 bases at V and 1 base at J, leaving 4 bases unmatched. The CDR3 loop spans 15 amino acids. The CDR3 DNA sequence: TGTGCCAGCAGTTTCCGGACAGGGTCGAACACTGAAGCTTTCTTT. This encodes CASSFRTGSNTEAFF.

The genes are TRBV2 and TRBJ1-5; D possibly corresponds to TRBD1 (6 bases). This CDR3 has 15 amino acids. CDR1 and CDR2 (germline): SNHLY, FYNNEI. The germline V and J ends were trimmed by 6 bases and 2 bases, with 14 bases remaining between them. This chain's CDR3 is CASRLQGIGNQPQHF. For the CDR3, the DNA is TGTGCCAGCAGACTCCAGGGGATTGGCAATCAGCCCCAGCATTTT.